Detailed here is one T cell receptor beta chain. In the source study's methods: Reference gene primer amplification gave estimated nucleated cell counts. Repertoires were generated with immunoSEQ multiplex PCR, while TCRdb's copy carries only in-frame clones and drops some. The V and J calls and clone size come from that table; D and trimming were worked out from the DNA. The repertoire holds about 120,000 clones, with more than 75% as singletons. These data come from a study of blood T cell repertoires in COVID-19. Study as a whole: COVID-19 samples, acute and convalescent, were from the United States, Italy and Spain. The analysed material was cDNA or gDNA that came from T cells, B-cell-depleted T cells, or PBMCs.

The CDR3 contains 17 residues. The germline V gene has CDR1 SGHDT and CDR2 YYEEEE. The V and J ends lost 2 bases and 6 bases, in that order; junction bases with no gene match: 9. This chain connects TRBV5-6 to TRBJ2-4; 12 bases fit TRBD1. The sequencing sample was made of peripheral blood. This TCR came from a human donor in a cohort sampled during active COVID-19. CDR3 in amino acids: CASSFLRDRGLGNIQYF. The DNA of the CDR3 is TGTGCCAGCAGCTTCCTCCGGGACAGGGGGCTTGGAAACATTCAGTACTTC. Filled out from reference TRBV5-6 and TRBJ2-4, the complete variable domain reads DAGVTQSPTHLIKTRGQQVTLRCSPKSGHDTVSWYQQALGQGPQFIFQYYEEEERQRGNFPDRFSGHQFPNYSSELNVNALLLGDSALYLCASSFLRDRGLGNIQYFGAGTRLSVL.